Shown below are 8 T cell receptor beta chains from a single sample sequenced in a study of Graves' ophthalmopathy and Graves' hyperthyroidism (dated by TCRdb to 2016 to 2019). The run used an Illumina HiSeq 2000. For repertoire sequencing, TCR beta CDR3 regions were amplified from RNA transcripts. The first round of RT-PCR was done with HTBI primers and the Qiagen OneStep RT-PCR kit, and was followed by a second round of multiplex PCR, then size selection and purification. The raw public data were reprocessed by TCRdb itself: fastp quality trimming at Q25, MiXCR clonotype calling, in-frame beta chains only. Each record represents a unique CDR3 protein, reported with the most common genes and DNA among its rows. The sample profile shows under 800,000 distinct CDR3 sequences; around a fifth of them were found once. The ten largest make up more than 5.5% of the sample. Sequencing was done on a sample of peripheral blood. The source is a woman younger than 35 with stable Graves' hyperthyroidism. Some clones in this sample may be carry-over from other donors' samples. Donor details come from another sample of the same person, matched by shared clones.

This clonotype appeared many times. The CDR3 spells CSARGFGQSSYEQYF. In DNA form, the CDR3 reads TGCAGTGCTAGAGGTTTCGGACAGTCCTCCTACGAGCAGTACTTC. The chain links TRBV20-1 to TRBJ2-7; D may be TRBD1 (6 bases). This CDR3 has 15 residues. Germline-derived CDR1 and CDR2 are DFQATT and SNEGSKA (reference sequence). V lost 1 base and J lost 0, with 13 bases in between.

This clonotype was seen a handful of times. Relative to the germline gene, one junction end is altered; a read error may explain this. The chain combines TRBV27 with TRBJ2-4; 8 positions agree with TRBD2. The CDR3 length is 15 residues. Germline V lookup: CDR1 MNHEY, CDR2 SMNVEV (reference sequence). Written as DNA, the CDR3 is TGTGCCAGCACCCCGGGGACTAGAGCCAAAAACATTAAGTACTTC. This codes for CASTPGTRAKNIKYF.

This clonotype was observed at least ten times. V is TRBV10-1 and J is TRBJ2-5; 9 nucleotides align to TRBD2. The CDR3 is made up of 15 amino acids. V was clipped by 0 bases and J by 5 bases; unmatched bases: 4. The germline V gene has CDR1 WNHNN and CDR2 SYGVQD (reference sequence). The chain's CDR3 is CASSESGAGGETQYF. The CDR3 DNA sequence: TGCGCCAGCAGTGAGTCCGGAGCGGGAGGCGAGACCCAGTACTTC.

In its sample, this clonotype was seen many times. The chain employs TRBV20-1 and TRBJ2-5; TRBD2 matches 9 bases. V shed 0 bases and J 7 bases; nucleotides not matched to a gene: 12. Germline V gene lookup returns CDR1 DFQATT and CDR2 SNEGSKA (reference sequence). The CDR3 consists of 16 residues. The CDR3 loop reads CSARDKGLALEGTQYF. As DNA, the CDR3 is TGCAGTGCTAGAGATAAAGGACTAGCGTTAGAAGGGACCCAGTACTTC.

In its sample, this clonotype was seen many times. This chain joins TRBV28 and TRBJ2-7; possibly TRBD1 for D (6 bases). The V end lost 10 bases, the J end lost 3 bases, and 22 bases lay between the germline ends. CDR3 length: 15 residues. Germline V gene lookup returns CDR1 MDHEN and CDR2 SYDVKM. The CDR3 DNA reads as TGTGCCACCTTAAATAGGACGGGACAAATCTACGAGCAGTACTTC. Amino acids: CATLNRTGQIYEQYF.

CDR3 nucleotide sequence: TGTGCCAGCAGTTCAACCATCTTGTACGGGGGCTACACCTTC. Its protein product is CASSSTILYGGYTF. J is TRBJ1-2 and V is TRBV2, with D hard to call. The germline V gene has CDR1 SNHLY and CDR2 FYNNEI. V lost 5 bases and J lost 8, with 18 bases in between. This CDR3 has 14 amino acids. The full variable domain, rest sourced from reference TRBV2 and TRBJ1-2, is EPEVTQTPSHQVTQMGQEVILRCVPISNHLYFYWYRQILGQKVEFLVSFYNNEISEKSEIFDDQFSVERPDGSNFTLKIRSTKLEDSAMYFCASSSTILYGGYTFGSGTRLTVV.

The genes are TRBV6-1 and TRBJ2-4, with D unclear. Germline loops: CDR1 MNHNS, CDR2 SASEGT. Deletions cut 3 bases from V and 0 bases from J, with 9 bases between. The CDR3 consists of 15 residues. The CDR3 DNA follows: TGTGCCAGCAGTGAGTTGGAGTTAGCCAAAAACATTCAGTACTTC. It is translated as CASSELELAKNIQYF.

The V and J genes are TRBV6-5 and TRBJ1-5; possible D gene TRBD1, 5 bases. This CDR3 has 14 amino acids. Germline V gene data show CDR1 as MNHEY and CDR2 as SVGAGI. The ends were cut back, 2 bases at V and 6 bases at J, with 11 bases in the middle. CDR3 amino acids: CASSYDTRGQPQHF. CDR3 coding DNA: TGTGCCAGCAGTTACGACACAAGGGGTCAGCCCCAGCATTTT.